This T cell receptor beta chain was identified during a study of follicular helper T cells after annual influenza vaccination. Study in general: Days 0, 7 and 28 post-vaccination were the blood draw times.

This clone was counted a single time. Antigen unknown. Indicated time point: 2014-2015 season, 7 days after vaccination. Assay: immunoSEQ multiplex PCR; the TCRdb copy retains only in-frame clones and omits some. The sample has roughly 8,000 clones, 75% to 90% seen once; the top ten hold more than 1.5%. Points from the study as a whole: Change in circulating plasmablasts correlated with ICOS+CD38+ cTfh clonality change.

Per germline, CDR1 MNHNS and CDR2 SASEGT. Trimming took off 5 bases at V and 8 bases at J, with 15 bases between the two ends. The CDR3 runs 13 residues. The source of this sequence is an adult who received the influenza vaccine. This chain links TRBV6-1 with TRBJ1-2; D not certain. Sequenced material: CXCR5+ CD38- circulating T follicular helper cells from blood, taken 7 days after influenza vaccination. Subset noted: circulating Tfh, non-naive CD4+CXCR5+PD-1+ (ICOS+CD38+ or ICOS-CD38-). The CDR3 loop is CASSPTEDRGYTF. In DNA, the CDR3 is TGTGCCAGCAGTCCCACCGAAGACCGCGGCTACACCTTC.